The 31 T cell receptor beta chains below all came from one sample that was sequenced in a study of T cells in tumors after PD-1 blockade. Clones were read by immunoSEQ multiplex PCR, and TCRdb kept only the in-frame ones, dropping some. The table lists approximately 47,000 clones, approximately 80% of them singletons. The material was PBMCs, obtained before anti-PD-1 therapy. These TCRs come from a human donor with advanced basal cell or squamous cell carcinoma (not recorded which).

This chain uses TRBV11-3 with TRBJ2-6, with 9 positions matching TRBD2. Germline V lookup: CDR1 SGHNT, CDR2 YENEEA. The V and J ends lost 5 bases and 2 bases, in that order; junction bases with no gene match: 10. The CDR3 is 18 amino acids. CDR3 sequence (DNA): TGTGCCAGCAGCGTACCGGGACTAGCTTCGCCTGGGGCCAACGTCCTGACTTTC. As protein: CASSVPGLASPGANVLTF. The full variable domain, completed using reference TRBV11-3 and TRBJ2-6, is EAGVVQSPRYKIIEKKQPVAFWCNPISGHNTLYWYLQNLGQGPELLIRYENEEAVDDSQLPKDRFSAERLKGVDSTLKIQPAELGDSAVYLCASSVPGLASPGANVLTFGAGSRLTVL.

The chain carries TRBV27 and TRBJ2-5; D possibly corresponds to TRBD1 (6 bases). The CDR3 length is 14 residues. Germline V gives CDR1 MNHEY, CDR2 SMNVEV (reference sequence). The V end lost 3 bases, the J end lost 5 bases, and 13 bases lay between the germline ends. CDR3 protein: CASSFYRDSETQYF. As DNA, the CDR3 is TGTGCCAGCAGTTTCTACAGGGATTCTGAGACCCAGTACTTC.

The rearrangement links TRBV27 to TRBJ2-5, with 8 bases that match TRBD2. CDR3 length: 16 amino acids. Germline V lookup: CDR1 MNHEY, CDR2 SMNVEV (reference sequence). J lost 6 bases, V lost 1 base, and 10 bases had no gene match. CDR3 nucleotides: TGTGCCAGCAGTTTATTCGGTCGGGGGGGGGTCCAGACCCAGTACTTC. Translating it yields CASSLFGRGGVQTQYF.

V is TRBV28 and J is TRBJ1-2; maybe TRBD1 (5 bases). This CDR3 is built from 15 residues. Per the germline V gene, CDR1 is MDHEN and CDR2 is SYDVKM. V was pared by 1 base and J by 3 bases, with 12 bases between. CDR3 nucleotide sequence: TGTGCCAGCAGTTTATCTGGGACGTCGTACTATGGCTACACCTTC. It yields the protein CASSLSGTSYYGYTF.

This clone showed up just a few times. The chain is built from TRBV2 and TRBJ1-5; possible D gene TRBD1, 6 bases. The CDR3 length is 13 residues. Germline V CDR1 and CDR2: SNHLY, FYNNEI. Trimming left V 3 bases short and J 5 bases short, with 8 bases between. CDR3 coding DNA: TGTGCCAGCAGTGAGGGGGGCGATCAGCCCCAGCATTTT. Translated, it gives CASSEGGDQPQHF. The full variable domain, completed using reference TRBV2 and TRBJ1-5, is EPEVTQTPSHQVTQMGQEVILRCVPISNHLYFYWYRQILGQKVEFLVSFYNNEISEKSEIFDDQFSVERPDGSNFTLKIRSTKLEDSAMYFCASSEGGDQPQHFGDGTRLSIL.

The chain has TRBV6-5 and TRBJ2-3; 10 bases match TRBD2. The CDR3 covers 13 residues. The V gene's germline CDR1 is MNHEY and CDR2 SVGAGI. The ends lost 8 bases at V and 6 bases at J; junction bases unmatched: 5. The CDR3: CASEVAGGDTQYF. DNA of the CDR3: TGTGCCAGCGAGGTAGCGGGAGGTGATACGCAGTATTTT.

This rearrangement joins TRBV19 to TRBJ1-5; perhaps TRBD1 as D (5 bases). V shed 4 bases and J shed 8 bases, with 15 bases lying between them. Germline V gene sequence: CDR1 LNHDA, CDR2 SQIVND (reference sequence). The CDR3 contains 14 residues. The CDR3 spells CASSTPGGSKPQHF. In DNA, the CDR3 is TGTGCCAGTAGTACTCCTGGGGGAAGCAAGCCCCAGCATTTT.

This clone came up once. J is TRBJ1-6 and V is TRBV9; 7 nucleotides align to TRBD1. The V gene's germline CDR1 is SGDLS and CDR2 YYNGEE. The CDR3 has 17 amino acids. The J segment lost 6 bases and the V segment lost 3 bases, leaving 12 bases of the junction unmatched. CDR3 sequence (DNA): TGTGCCAGCAGCGAGGGGGCCCTGGGAGACCGTAATTCACCCCTCCACTTT. It specifies CASSEGALGDRNSPLHF.

The V gene is TRBV6-6, the J gene TRBJ2-7; no firm D call. Germline values: CDR1 MNHNY, CDR2 SVGAGI (reference sequence). The CDR3 covers 15 residues. V was trimmed by 0 bases and J by 1 base, leaving 10 bases between them. DNA of the CDR3: TGTGCCAGCAGTTACTCGATCGGGTTGTCCTACGAGCAGTACTTC. This codes for CASSYSIGLSYEQYF.

This sequence joins TRBV7-8 and TRBJ2-5, with TRBD2 identical over 7 bases. Germline CDR1 is SGHVS and CDR2 is FQNEAQ. V lost 5 bases, J lost 5 bases, and 2 bases stayed unmatched. The CDR3 totals 12 residues. The CDR3 is CASSQAGETQYF. The CDR3 bases are TGTGCCAGCAGCCAAGCGGGGGAGACCCAGTACTTC.

This rearrangement joins TRBV11-2 to TRBJ2-7; 11 nucleotides match TRBD1. After removal of 5 bases from V and 4 bases from J, the junction contained 19 bases not matched to a gene. The germline gives CDR1 SGHAT, CDR2 FQNNGV. This CDR3 has 19 residues. The CDR3 region has the DNA TGTGCCAGCAGCCTATCTGATATGGCGGGACAGGGGGTAAGATACGAGCAGTACTTC. Protein: CASSLSDMAGQGVRYEQYF.

The V call is TRBV7-9, the J call TRBJ1-5; D perhaps matches TRBD1 (6 bases). The germline V gene has CDR1 SEHNR and CDR2 FQNEAQ (reference sequence). Trimming pared 5 bases from V and 7 bases from J, leaving 9 bases between. This CDR3 has 12 residues. In DNA, the CDR3 is TGTGCCAGCAGCCGGCAGGGGCAGCCCCAGCATTTT. This encodes CASSRQGQPQHF.

V is TRBV19 and J is TRBJ2-2; unclear D gene. Germline CDR1 LNHDA, CDR2 SQIVND (reference sequence). The CDR3 loop spans 16 amino acids. V was trimmed by 4 bases and J by 2 bases, leaving 14 bases between them. This CDR3 is CASSTLLAENTGELFF. CDR3 sequence (DNA): TGTGCCAGTAGTACTCTCCTGGCAGAAAACACCGGGGAGCTGTTTTTT.

The chain combines TRBV28 with TRBJ1-3; 7 nucleotides align to TRBD1. The length of the CDR3 is 14 residues. Germline CDR1 MDHEN, CDR2 SYDVKM. Trimming cost V 5 bases and J 14 bases; bases outside gene matches: 15. DNA of the CDR3: TGTGCCAGCAGTGCACGGGCGGGCGGGACAGTCTTATATTTT. Its translation: CASSARAGGTVLYF.

V gene TRBV4-1 combines with J gene TRBJ2-3, with D possibly matching TRBD1 (6 bases). CDR1 MGHRA and CDR2 YSYEKL come from the germline V gene. CDR3 size: 18 residues. V was pared by 1 base and J by 2 bases, with 19 bases between. The DNA of the CDR3 is TGCGCCAGCAGCCAAGTTGAAGGGGGTAGCGTAATCACAGATACGCAGTATTTT. Its translation: CASSQVEGGSVITDTQYF.

V is TRBV29-1 and J is TRBJ2-7; tentatively, D is TRBD1 (5 bases). Per the germline V gene, CDR1 is SQVTM and CDR2 is ANQGSEA. The CDR3 has 15 amino acids. Trimming took off 6 bases at V and 2 bases at J, with 20 bases between the two ends. CDR3 in DNA: TGCAGCGTGGGCCGAAAAGGGGCGCACACCTACGAGCAGTACTTC. Protein: CSVGRKGAHTYEQYF.

The J gene is TRBJ2-7, the V gene TRBV6-5; D remains ambiguous. CDR3 length: 11 amino acids. V shed 6 bases and J shed 0 bases, with 3 bases lying between them. CDR1 and CDR2 (germline): MNHEY, SVGAGI. CDR3 loop: CASRNSYEQYF. Written as DNA, the CDR3 is TGTGCCAGCAGAAACTCCTACGAGCAGTACTTC.

The chain uses TRBV3-1 (or the pseudogene TRBV3-2) and TRBJ1-2; D remains unclear. With 0 bases removed from V and 5 bases from J, the gap between germline ends came to 7 bases. Per the germline V gene, CDR1 is LGHDT and CDR2 is YNNKEL (reference sequence). The CDR3 runs 13 residues. The CDR3: CASSQEGGYGYTF. CDR3 nucleotides: TGTGCCAGCAGCCAAGAGGGAGGTTATGGCTACACCTTC.

This chain connects TRBV18 to TRBJ1-6; the D is unclear. The germline V gene has CDR1 KGHSH and CDR2 LQKENI. This CDR3 spans 13 amino acids. Trimming shortened V by 2 bases and J by 4 bases, and 3 bases separated the two germline ends. Here the CDR3 reads CASSPNYNSPLHF. CDR3 nucleotide sequence: TGTGCCAGCTCACCAAATTATAATTCACCCCTCCACTTT.

This clone was counted ten times or more. The chain has TRBV2 and TRBJ1-2; D gene unclear. V was trimmed by 6 bases and J by 8 bases, leaving 16 bases between them. Per the germline V gene, CDR1 is SNHLY and CDR2 is FYNNEI. The CDR3 totals 13 residues. This chain's CDR3 is CASSSDPGRGYTF. The CDR3 DNA sequence: TGTGCCAGCAGCTCGGACCCTGGAAGGGGCTACACCTTC.

The chain has TRBV6-6 and TRBJ2-1; tentative D call: TRBD2 (6 bases). The CDR3 covers 15 residues. V lost 0 bases and J lost 7, with 13 bases in between. The germline V gene encodes CDR1 MNHNY and CDR2 SVGAGI (reference sequence). CDR3 sequence (DNA): TGTGCCAGCAGTTACTCGGCGGGGCGGAAAAATGAGCAGTTCTTC. As protein: CASSYSAGRKNEQFF.

This rearrangement joins TRBV7-6 to TRBJ2-1, with 12 bases identical to TRBD2. This CDR3 comprises 18 residues. Trimming cost V 2 bases and J 10 bases; bases outside gene matches: 15. In germline, CDR1 is SGHVS, CDR2 FNYEAQ. The DNA for the CDR3 is TGTGCCAGCAGCTTAACGGATACTCTAGCGGGAGGGGGAAGGGAGCAGTTCTTC. This gives the protein CASSLTDTLAGGGREQFF.

This clone was found a few times. The chain combines TRBV19 with TRBJ2-2, with a possible D match to TRBD1 (6 bases). The CDR3 spans 15 residues. The V end was cut by 4 bases, the J end by 4 bases, with 13 bases between. Germline assignment: CDR1 LNHDA and CDR2 SQIVND (reference sequence). CDR3: CASSKQQGFTGELFF. In DNA, the CDR3 is TGTGCCAGTAGTAAACAACAGGGTTTCACCGGGGAGCTGTTTTTT.

This chain joins TRBV5-5 and TRBJ1-2; TRBD1 matches 7 bases. Per germline, CDR1 SGHKS and CDR2 YYEKEE (reference sequence). This CDR3 contains 15 residues. The V and J ends lost 4 bases and 4 bases, in that order; junction bases with no gene match: 10. The CDR3 loop is CASSALEGAVYGYTF. The DNA of the CDR3 is TGTGCCAGCAGCGCCCTTGAGGGGGCTGTCTATGGCTACACCTTC.

This chain connects TRBV19 to TRBJ1-1; unclear D gene. The CDR3 covers 16 residues. Trimming took off 1 base at V and 0 bases at J, with 12 bases between the two ends. Germline loops: CDR1 LNHDA, CDR2 SQIVND (reference sequence). For the CDR3, the DNA is TGTGCCAGTAGTATAGGACTAGGTCGCATGAACACTGAAGCTTTCTTT. Translated: CASSIGLGRMNTEAFF.

This chain connects TRBV6-6 to TRBJ2-3, with 8 positions matching TRBD2. Per germline, CDR1 MNHNY and CDR2 SVGAGI (reference sequence). V lost 6 bases to trimming and J lost 1 base; unmatched junction nucleotides: 9. This CDR3 contains 16 residues. The CDR3 coding sequence is TGTGCCAGCAGCACACGGGGGGGCCCGGGCACAGATACGCAGTATTTT. It yields the protein CASSTRGGPGTDTQYF.

The chain employs TRBV10-2 and TRBJ2-7; 8 positions agree with TRBD1. The V and J ends lost 3 bases and 7 bases, in that order; junction bases with no gene match: 8. The length of the CDR3 is 14 residues. Germline loops: CDR1 WSHSY, CDR2 SAAADI. The CDR3 region is CASSDRGQSPEQYF. CDR3 in DNA: TGCGCCAGCAGTGACAGGGGGCAATCCCCAGAGCAGTACTTC.

The chain recombines TRBV5-4 with TRBJ1-1; 10 bases match TRBD1. Germline trimming cut 5 bases from V and 1 base from J; bases unmatched to any gene: 8. The length of the CDR3 is 16 residues. Germline V gene lookup returns CDR1 SGHNT and CDR2 YYREEE (reference sequence). The CDR3 sequence is CASRLRTGGTNTEAFF. DNA for the CDR3: TGTGCCAGCAGACTTAGGACAGGGGGAACGAACACTGAAGCTTTCTTT. Filled out from reference TRBV5-4 and TRBJ1-1, the complete variable domain reads ETGVTQSPTHLIKTRGQQVTLRCSSQSGHNTVSWYQQALGQGPQFIFQYYREEENGRGNFPPRFSGLQFPNYSSELNVNALELDDSALYLCASRLRTGGTNTEAFFGQGTRLTVV.

This clone has a handful of counts. This chain joins TRBV12-3 or TRBV12-4 and TRBJ1-2; unclear D gene. Trimming shortened V by 5 bases and J by 6 bases, and 7 bases separated the two germline ends. This CDR3 is 11 amino acids long. The CDR3 nucleotides read TGTGCCAGCAGTGAGATCCATGGCTACACCTTC. As protein: CASSEIHGYTF.

This chain links TRBV10-3 with TRBJ1-6; possible D gene TRBD1, 5 bases. Germline V gene data show CDR1 as ENHRY and CDR2 as SYGVKD. The CDR3 runs 14 residues. V shed 3 bases and J shed 5 bases, with 8 bases lying between them. The CDR3 nucleotides read TGTGCCATCAGTGACCCGGGGGATAATTCACCCCTCCACTTT. Its protein is CAISDPGDNSPLHF.

This clone was counted once. V gene TRBV28 combines with J gene TRBJ2-5, with D possibly being TRBD1 (5 bases). Trimming stripped 9 bases from V and 5 bases from J, with 16 bases between. Germline values: CDR1 MDHEN, CDR2 SYDVKM. This CDR3 region has 13 residues. The CDR3: CASYRTMGETQYF. The DNA for the CDR3 is TGTGCCAGTTACAGGACAATGGGGGAGACCCAGTACTTC.